Listed here are 9 T cell receptor beta chains from one sample, sequenced in a study of T-cell memory formation after mild COVID-19. Each CDR3 protein is one row after TCRdb ran MiXCR on the 5' RACE reads. Counted here are roughly 240,000 distinct CDR3 sequences, about 17% occurring once; the ten biggest clones make up more than 20%. Sequencing was carried out using PBMCs or a T cell subset sorted from them (not recorded which). The receptors stem from a man aged 18 to 30 who had mild COVID-19 (a few samples of this study predate the infection). Cell type and time point are not known.

This clonotype was counted only a few times. This chain's CDR3 is CSVEGGARETQYF. The CDR3 region has the DNA TGCAGCGTTGAAGGGGGGGCTCGGGAGACCCAGTACTTC. The chain employs TRBV29-1 and TRBJ2-5; D might be TRBD1 or TRBD2, each matching 6 bases. The CDR3 covers 13 residues. V was trimmed by 1 base and J by 5 bases, leaving 11 bases between them. CDR1 and CDR2 from the germline V gene are SQVTM and ANQGSEA.

This chain uses TRBV12-5 with TRBJ2-1; possibly TRBD2 for D (6 bases). Germline V gives CDR1 LGHNT, CDR2 FRNRAP. Trimming cost V 1 base and J 9 bases, with 16 bases left between them. The CDR3 sequence is 15 residues long. The CDR3 DNA is TGTGCTAGTGGTTTGGCGACTAGTCGGGGTGGTGAGCAGTTCTTC. It is translated as CASGLATSRGGEQFF.

V is TRBV5-5 and J is TRBJ2-1, with 11 nucleotides matching TRBD1. Germline V gene lookup returns CDR1 SGHKS and CDR2 YYEKEE (reference sequence). The CDR3 is 14 residues long. The ends lost 5 bases at V and 8 bases at J; junction bases unmatched: 6. The CDR3 here is CASRTGTGGHEQFF. CDR3 nucleotide sequence: TGTGCCAGCAGAACCGGGACAGGGGGTCATGAGCAGTTCTTC.

This chain joins TRBV11-2 and TRBJ2-3, with no clear D. The CDR3 has 16 residues. CDR1 is SGHAT, CDR2 FQNNGV, per germline. The V and J ends lost 3 bases and 4 bases respectively, with 17 bases between them. The CDR3 spells CASSFIPRFSPDTQYF. CDR3 sequence (DNA): TGTGCCAGCAGCTTTATCCCAAGGTTTTCTCCAGATACGCAGTATTTT.

The J gene is TRBJ2-2, the V gene TRBV20-1; no clear D. Germline CDR1 reads DFQATT; CDR2 reads SNEGSKA (reference sequence). Trimming removed 3 bases at V and 5 bases at J, with 10 bases between. The CDR3 totals 13 residues. This CDR3 reads CSASKQLTGELFF. The CDR3 coding sequence is TGCAGTGCTAGCAAACAGCTTACCGGGGAGCTGTTTTTT.

Only a few counts were recorded for this clonotype. This sequence joins TRBV7-9 and TRBJ2-3, with D unclear. CDR1 is SEHNR and CDR2 is FQNEAQ in the germline V gene (reference sequence). Trimming cost V 6 bases and J 2 bases, with 12 bases left between them. This CDR3 has 14 amino acids. This chain's CDR3 is CASRLVGYTDTQYF. The CDR3 DNA reads as TGTGCCAGCAGGCTCGTGGGCTACACAGATACGCAGTATTTT.

This clonotype was recorded a few times. The rearrangement uses TRBV24-1 and TRBJ1-5, with TRBD1 matching 7 bases. The germline V gene encodes CDR1 KGHDR and CDR2 SFDVKD. J gave up 6 bases and V 3 bases, and 1 base lay outside the gene matches. The CDR3 extends over 13 amino acids. DNA of the CDR3: TGTGCCACCAGTGATGGACAGGTTCAGCCCCAGCATTTT. It codes for CATSDGQVQPQHF.

The chain couples TRBV12-3 or TRBV12-4 to TRBJ2-5; D is possibly TRBD1 (5 bases). CDR3 size: 14 residues. The V and J ends lost 6 bases and 2 bases respectively, with 13 bases between them. CDR3 bases: TGTGCCAGCAGCCTGATGGCAGGGCAAGAGACCCAGTACTTC. This translates into CASSLMAGQETQYF.

This rearrangement joins TRBV28 to TRBJ1-5; TRBD1 matches 7 bases. Germline lookup yields CDR1 MDHEN and CDR2 SYDVKM. V shed 6 bases and J 1 base; nucleotides not matched to a gene: 9. This CDR3 region has 16 residues. The CDR3 nucleotides read TGTGCCAGCAGCCGGGGGCCGGACAGGAGCAATCAGCCCCAGCATTTT. Translating it yields CASSRGPDRSNQPQHF.